Sequencing of this T cell receptor (beta chain) was carried out in a study of PD-L1 blockade in urothelial cancer. Overall study context: Previous chemotherapy exposure amounted to 0 to 3 regimens for patients. Blood samples had a median of around 150,000 T cells.

Only in-frame clones appear in the TCRdb table, and some are missing; sequencing was by immunoSEQ multiplex PCR. The top ten hold roughly 22% of the sample, which has approximately 51,000 clones, around 83% seen once. This clone has a handful of counts. The time point is: pretreatment peripheral blood. Locally advanced or metastatic urothelial carcinoma affected all patients. Patient sample counts ranged from 1 to 8, pretreatment and on-treatment. CDR3 length: 14 amino acids. Germline values: CDR1 SGDLS, CDR2 YYNGEE. The V segment lost 2 bases and the J segment 4 bases; nucleotides outside the gene matches: 2.

The starting material was PBMCs, obtained around atezolizumab (anti-PD-L1) treatment. V is TRBV9 and J is TRBJ1-1; 10 nucleotides align to TRBD1. This clonotype was sampled from a man in his sixties with urothelial cancer. The CDR3 region is CASSVGQGFTEAFF. CDR3 nucleotides: TGTGCCAGCAGCGTGGGACAGGGGTTCACTGAAGCTTTCTTT. Full variable domain (rest looked up from reference TRBV9 and TRBJ1-1): DSGVTQTPKHLITATGQRVTLRCSPRSGDLSVYWYQQSLDQGLQFLIQYYNGEERAKGNILERFSAQQFPDLHSELNLSSLELGDSALYFCASSVGQGFTEAFFGQGTRLTVV.